This TCR beta chain appears in the sequencing data of a study of blood T cells in healthy people across ages. Whole-study findings and limits: Both higher diversity and more naive CD4+ cells marked long-lived donors when set against aged donors.

The CDR3 length is 14 residues. CDR1 and CDR2 from the germline V gene are LNHNV and YYDKDF (reference sequence). This clonotype was recorded a few times. Its antigen remains unknown. Compared with germline, one end of the junction differs, possibly owing to a read error. RNA extraction gave at least 5 micrograms of total RNA per sample. The authors ran a second PCR of about 6 to 11 cycles using a sample-barcoded 5' primer and a J-beta primer mix. From the 5' RACE reads, TCRdb called clonotypes with MiXCR, one entry per CDR3 protein. The table records fewer than 1,200,000 distinct CDR3 sequences, around 25% of them present only once. These data are also associated with another study on T cells of mothers and their children. That work adds: From each mother came over 8.5 million TCR beta CDR3 reads, and from each child came roughly 2.9 million.

The chain employs TRBV15 and TRBJ2-3; TRBD2 matches at 7 bases. Sequences were obtained from blood. The sequence was obtained from a girl aged 2 to 10 in good health. The CDR3 DNA is TGTGCCACCAGCAGAGATCGGGGGGTAGATACGCGGTATTTT. Translating it yields CATSRDRGVDTRYF.